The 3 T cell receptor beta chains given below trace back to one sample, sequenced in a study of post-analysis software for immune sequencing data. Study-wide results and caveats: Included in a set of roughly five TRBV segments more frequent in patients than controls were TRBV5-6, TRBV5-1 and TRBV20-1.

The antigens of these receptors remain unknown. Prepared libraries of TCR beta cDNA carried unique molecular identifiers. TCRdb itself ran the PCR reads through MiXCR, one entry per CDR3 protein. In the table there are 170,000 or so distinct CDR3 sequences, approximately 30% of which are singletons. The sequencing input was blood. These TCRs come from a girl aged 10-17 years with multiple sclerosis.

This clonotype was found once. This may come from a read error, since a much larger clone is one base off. As DNA, the CDR3 is TGTGCCAGCAGTCCGGGGAATTCACCCCTCCACTTT. Translating it yields CASSPGNSPLHF. This chain connects TRBV12-3 or TRBV12-4 to TRBJ1-6; no clear D gene. With 5 bases removed from V and 7 bases from J, the gap between germline ends came to 6 bases. The CDR3 has 12 amino acids.

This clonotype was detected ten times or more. CDR3 region: CASSTDIQETQYF. CDR3 coding DNA: TGCGCCAGCAGCACGGACATACAAGAGACCCAGTACTTC. The chain links TRBV5-1 to TRBJ2-5, with D possibly TRBD1 on 5 matching bases. The CDR3 has 13 residues. V gave up 4 bases and J gave up 2 bases, with 9 bases separating them. Germline CDR1 SGHRS, CDR2 YFSETQ.

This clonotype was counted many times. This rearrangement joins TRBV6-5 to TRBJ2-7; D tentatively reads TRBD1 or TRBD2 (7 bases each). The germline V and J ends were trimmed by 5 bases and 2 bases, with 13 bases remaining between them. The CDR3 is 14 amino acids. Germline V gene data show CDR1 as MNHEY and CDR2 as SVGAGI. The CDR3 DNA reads TGTGCCAGCAGTCCCCAGGGGGGGCCCTACGAGCAGTACTTC. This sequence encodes CASSPQGGPYEQYF.